The 30 T cell receptor beta chains presented below share a single source sample, sequenced in a study of T cell responses to AZD1222 COVID-19 vaccine. The data were produced by immunoSEQ multiplex PCR, yet TCRdb's version contains in-frame clones alone and is incomplete. This table holds about 130,000 clones, about 92% found once. The sequenced sample was peripheral blood, obtained on day 0 of AZD1222 vaccination. The receptor set was obtained from an adult in good health.

The chain employs TRBV11-2 and TRBJ2-3; 9 bases line up with TRBD1. Germline CDR1 reads SGHAT; CDR2 reads FQNNGV. The CDR3 length is 17 residues. Trimming took 2 bases from V and 6 from J; bases not matched to a gene: 12. The CDR3 coding sequence is TGTGCCAGCAGCTTATTTGGGCGGGACAGGGCAGGTGATACGCAGTATTTT. This sequence encodes CASSLFGRDRAGDTQYF.

This rearrangement joins TRBV4-1 to TRBJ1-2; the D is unclear. The V and J ends lost 2 bases and 8 bases respectively, with 15 bases between them. The CDR3 is made up of 14 amino acids. CDR1 and CDR2 from the germline V gene are MGHRA and YSYEKL. CDR3 in amino acids: CASSQLDWGGGYTF. In DNA form, the CDR3 reads TGCGCCAGCAGCCAACTCGATTGGGGTGGCGGCTACACCTTC.

This chain uses TRBV2 with TRBJ1-4, with D tentatively TRBD1 (6 bases). CDR3 length: 16 residues. The germline V and J ends were trimmed by 3 bases and 0 bases, with 11 bases remaining between them. The germline V gene has CDR1 SNHLY and CDR2 FYNNEI. The CDR3 spells CASSDGGLATNEKLFF. The DNA of the CDR3 is TGTGCCAGCAGTGATGGGGGCCTCGCAACTAATGAAAAACTGTTTTTT.

This chain links TRBV6-5 with TRBJ2-2; D might be TRBD1 (5 bases). The germline V gene encodes CDR1 MNHEY and CDR2 SVGAGI. V lost 10 bases and J lost 7, with 19 bases in between. The CDR3 is 14 amino acids. As DNA, the CDR3 is TGTGCCACTAATCCCAGGGATTGGAGCGGGGAGCTGTTTTTT. Its translation is CATNPRDWSGELFF.

The genes are TRBV9 and TRBJ1-4; tentatively, D is TRBD1 (5 bases). CDR3 length: 16 amino acids. Per germline, CDR1 SGDLS and CDR2 YYNGEE. V was trimmed by 0 bases and J by 6 bases, leaving 15 bases between them. This chain's CDR3 is CASSVAPQARDEKLFF. The CDR3 nucleotides are TGTGCCAGCAGCGTAGCTCCACAGGCTCGTGATGAAAAACTGTTTTTT.

The chain recombines TRBV29-1 with TRBJ2-3; 15 positions agree with TRBD2. CDR1 and CDR2 from the germline V gene are SQVTM and ANQGSEA. The CDR3 has 14 residues. Trimming at V came to 6 bases and at J to 5 bases, leaving 3 bases not matched to a gene. The CDR3 nucleotides read TGCAGCGTGAAGGGACTAGCGGGGGGAGATACGCAGTATTTT. Protein product: CSVKGLAGGDTQYF.

The count of this clone is one. The CDR3 DNA reads TGTGCCAGCAGCCGGACAGGGGAGAATAGAGAGACCCAGTACTTC. It codes for CASSRTGENRETQYF. This chain links TRBV28 with TRBJ2-5, with 9 nucleotides matching TRBD1. After removal of 6 bases from V and 4 bases from J, the junction contained 9 bases not matched to a gene. The CDR3 consists of 15 residues. CDR1 is MDHEN and CDR2 is SYDVKM in the germline V gene.

The chain employs TRBV5-1 and TRBJ2-5; D gene unclear. V was cut by 2 bases and J by 0 bases, with 14 bases left in between. The germline CDR1 and CDR2 sequences are SGHRS and YFSETQ. The CDR3 is 16 amino acids. CDR3 sequence reads: CASSFIGPTYQETQYF. CDR3 in DNA: TGCGCCAGCAGCTTCATAGGACCTACGTACCAAGAGACCCAGTACTTC. The complete variable domain, with remaining parts taken from reference TRBV5-1 and TRBJ2-5, reads KAGVTQTPRYLIKTRGQQVTLSCSPISGHRSVSWYQQTPGQGLQFLFEYFSETQRNKGNFPGRFSGRQFSNSRSEMNVSTLELGDSALYLCASSFIGPTYQETQYFGPGTRLLVL.

This clone was observed a handful of times. This chain joins TRBV2 and TRBJ2-7; perhaps TRBD1 as D (7 bases). Germline V lookup: CDR1 SNHLY, CDR2 FYNNEI. Deletions cut 3 bases from V and 7 bases from J, with 10 bases between. The CDR3 loop spans 12 amino acids. The CDR3 bases are TGTGCCAGCAGTGATTCAGGGGGGGAGCAGTACTTC. Protein: CASSDSGGEQYF.

This chain connects TRBV6-5 to TRBJ2-5, with D unclear. The germline CDR1 and CDR2 sequences are MNHEY and SVGAGI. V lost 5 bases, J lost 4 bases, and 11 bases lay in between. This CDR3 contains 13 residues. The CDR3 is CASSQPGRETQYF. CDR3 DNA sequence: TGTGCCAGCAGTCAACCTGGACGAGAGACCCAGTACTTC.

The J gene is TRBJ1-1, the V gene TRBV3-1 (or the pseudogene TRBV3-2); D possibly corresponds to TRBD1 (6 bases). This CDR3 spans 14 amino acids. CDR1 is LGHDT, CDR2 YNNKEL, per germline (reference sequence). The V end was cut by 1 base, the J end by 6 bases, with 12 bases between. The CDR3 loop is CASSQVTGNPEAFF. For the CDR3, the DNA is TGTGCCAGCAGCCAAGTAACAGGGAATCCTGAAGCTTTCTTT.

The rearrangement joins TRBV5-8 to TRBJ1-4, with D unclear. Germline assignment: CDR1 SGHTS and CDR2 YDEGEE. The V gene lost 4 bases and the J gene lost 8 bases, with 15 bases spanning the gap. The length of the CDR3 is 14 residues. The CDR3 DNA reads TGTGCCAGCAGCCCTGCTGTTTACCGAGAAAAACTGTTTTTT. It codes for CASSPAVYREKLFF.

This chain uses TRBV3-1 (or the pseudogene TRBV3-2) with TRBJ1-3; 8 nucleotides agree with TRBD1. Germline loops: CDR1 LGHDT, CDR2 YNNKEL (reference sequence). V gave up 1 base and J gave up 6 bases; unmatched junction bases: 2. CDR3 size: 14 residues. This CDR3 reads CASSQGQGINTIYF. Written as DNA, the CDR3 is TGTGCCAGCAGCCAAGGACAGGGGATAAACACCATATATTTT.

This sequence joins TRBV29-1 and TRBJ2-2; D not certain. Germline V lookup: CDR1 SQVTM, CDR2 ANQGSEA. CDR3 length equals 12 residues. The germline V and J ends were trimmed by 6 bases and 4 bases, with 9 bases remaining between them. The CDR3 DNA reads TGCAGCGTCCCTATGGTCACCGGGGAGCTGTTTTTT. Its translation is CSVPMVTGELFF.

The chain joins TRBV3-1 (or the pseudogene TRBV3-2) to TRBJ2-3; D uncertain. Germline lookup yields CDR1 LGHDT and CDR2 YNNKEL (reference sequence). Trimming shortened V by 1 base and J by 5 bases, and 7 bases separated the two germline ends. The length of the CDR3 is 13 residues. The CDR3 bases are TGTGCCAGCAGCCAAGGGAGACGAGATACGCAGTATTTT. Translating it yields CASSQGRRDTQYF.

The table lists this clone with a count of one. The chain is built from TRBV7-9 and TRBJ1-2; no firm D call. The CDR3 totals 14 residues. CDR1 is SEHNR, CDR2 FQNEAQ, per germline (reference sequence). V lost 0 bases, J lost 8 bases, and 13 bases lay in between. The CDR3 sequence is CASSLAAGTRGYTF. As DNA, the CDR3 is TGTGCCAGCAGCTTAGCGGCCGGAACGAGGGGCTACACCTTC. The full variable domain, with the rest looked up from reference TRBV7-9 and TRBJ1-2, is DTGVSQNPRHKITKRGQNVTFRCDPISEHNRLYWYRQTLGQGPEFLTYFQNEAQLEKSRLLSDRFSAERPKGSFSTLEIQRTEQGDSAMYLCASSLAAGTRGYTFGSGTRLTVV.

The V call is TRBV19, the J call TRBJ2-7; 11 bases are a match to TRBD1. The germline gives CDR1 LNHDA, CDR2 SQIVND (reference sequence). Trimming cost V 3 bases and J 6 bases; bases outside gene matches: 7. The CDR3 totals 15 residues. The CDR3 is CASSISGTGGSEQYF. The CDR3 DNA follows: TGTGCCAGTAGTATCTCCGGGACAGGGGGGTCCGAGCAGTACTTC.

The rearrangement uses TRBV3-1 (or the pseudogene TRBV3-2) and TRBJ1-1; D not resolved. The CDR3 covers 14 residues. Trimming left V 1 base short and J 3 bases short, with 9 bases between. CDR1 is LGHDT and CDR2 is YNNKEL in the germline V gene (reference sequence). For the CDR3, the DNA is TGTGCCAGCAGCCAAGGTGGCAGCCACACTGAAGCTTTCTTT. It yields the protein CASSQGGSHTEAFF.

The chain combines TRBV10-3 with TRBJ1-2; maybe TRBD1 (5 bases). Germline V gives CDR1 ENHRY, CDR2 SYGVKD. The CDR3 length is 12 residues. V shed 10 bases and J shed 6 bases, with 15 bases lying between them. The CDR3: CATRDGGHGYTF. The CDR3 DNA reads TGTGCCACAAGAGATGGGGGTCATGGCTACACCTTC.

For this clone: Other DNA sequences in this specimen translate into the identical CDR3. The chain is built from TRBV5-1 and TRBJ2-3, with D unresolved. V was shortened by 1 base and J by 3 bases, with 3 bases between the two germline ends. The germline V gene encodes CDR1 SGHRS and CDR2 YFSETQ. This CDR3 has 12 amino acids. This CDR3 is CASSLNTDTQYF. As DNA, the CDR3 is TGCGCCAGCAGCTTGAATACAGATACGCAGTATTTT.

The count of this clone is one. The chain uses TRBV19 and TRBJ1-3, with D hard to call. The CDR3 extends over 16 amino acids. Germline loops: CDR1 LNHDA, CDR2 SQIVND (reference sequence). The ends were cut back, 3 bases at V and 4 bases at J, with 16 bases in the middle. The CDR3 protein is CASSILTGLTGNTIYF. Written as DNA, the CDR3 is TGTGCCAGTAGTATTCTAACCGGGCTCACAGGAAACACCATATATTTT.

The chain combines TRBV10-3 with TRBJ2-7; no definite D call. The CDR3 sequence is 11 residues long. Trimming pared 3 bases from V and 5 bases from J, leaving 5 bases between. Germline V gives CDR1 ENHRY, CDR2 SYGVKD. The CDR3 DNA reads TGTGCCATCAGTGAATCGAACGAGCAGTACTTC. Amino acid sequence: CAISESNEQYF.

This rearrangement joins TRBV7-8 to TRBJ1-5, with 9 bases that match TRBD1. The germline V gene has CDR1 SGHVS and CDR2 FQNEAQ. The CDR3 has 17 residues. The junction had 13 bases not matched to a gene; V was cut back by 1 base and J by 9 bases. The DNA of the CDR3 is TGTGCCAGCAGCTTAGGTCGACCAGACAGGGGGTATTGGCCCCAGCATTTT. The encoded protein is CASSLGRPDRGYWPQHF.

This clone came up once. The J gene is TRBJ2-7, the V gene TRBV3-1 (or the pseudogene TRBV3-2); D not certain. The CDR3 is 14 amino acids. V was shortened by 2 bases and J by 2 bases, with 10 bases between the two germline ends. Germline CDR1 LGHDT, CDR2 YNNKEL (reference sequence). The CDR3 bases are TGTGCCAGCAGCCAACAGCCGCGCCCCTACGAGCAGTACTTC. Its protein is CASSQQPRPYEQYF.

The chain combines TRBV11-3 with TRBJ2-7; tentative D call: TRBD2 (5 bases). The CDR3 covers 14 residues. V lost 1 base to trimming and J lost 2 bases, with 9 bases between them. Germline lookup yields CDR1 SGHNT and CDR2 YENEEA. CDR3 coding DNA: TGTGCCAGCAGCTTAGTCCCTAGCCCCTACGAGCAGTACTTC. Its protein is CASSLVPSPYEQYF.

CDR3 bases: TGCGCCAGCAGCTTGCGGTCAAAAGAGACCCAGTACTTC. The encoded protein is CASSLRSKETQYF. The chain carries TRBV5-1 and TRBJ2-5, with D hard to call. Trimming stripped 1 base from V and 3 bases from J, with 7 bases between. Germline loops: CDR1 SGHRS, CDR2 YFSETQ. The CDR3 contains 13 residues. The whole variable domain, filled in from reference TRBV5-1 and TRBJ2-5, reads KAGVTQTPRYLIKTRGQQVTLSCSPISGHRSVSWYQQTPGQGLQFLFEYFSETQRNKGNFPGRFSGRQFSNSRSEMNVSTLELGDSALYLCASSLRSKETQYFGPGTRLLVL.

The J gene is TRBJ2-2, the V gene TRBV7-9; D is undetermined. Germline CDR1 is SEHNR and CDR2 is FQNEAQ (reference sequence). The CDR3 has 12 residues. Trimming left V 3 bases short and J 5 bases short, with 4 bases between. Written as DNA, the CDR3 is TGTGCCAGCAGCTTCGGGACCGGGGAGCTGTTTTTT. The encoded protein is CASSFGTGELFF. The full variable domain, its missing parts supplied by reference TRBV7-9 and TRBJ2-2, is DTGVSQNPRHKITKRGQNVTFRCDPISEHNRLYWYRQTLGQGPEFLTYFQNEAQLEKSRLLSDRFSAERPKGSFSTLEIQRTEQGDSAMYLCASSFGTGELFFGEGSRLTVL.

The CDR3 spells CAVQGAVYGYTF. DNA of the CDR3: TGTGCCGTTCAGGGGGCGGTCTATGGCTACACCTTC. The V call is TRBV10-3, the J call TRBJ1-2; 8 bases are a match to TRBD1. The junction had 6 bases not matched to a gene; V was cut back by 11 bases and J by 4 bases. Germline CDR1 ENHRY, CDR2 SYGVKD. The CDR3 has 12 residues.

The rearrangement links TRBV6-5 to TRBJ1-2; a weak D match, TRBD1 (6 bases). Trimming left V 0 bases short and J 0 bases short, with 11 bases between. The germline V gene has CDR1 MNHEY and CDR2 SVGAGI. CDR3 length equals 16 residues. CDR3 in amino acids: CASSYSGQNPNYGYTF. The DNA for the CDR3 is TGTGCCAGCAGTTACTCTGGACAGAACCCTAACTATGGCTACACCTTC.

The chain links TRBV29-1 to TRBJ1-3; weak D call: TRBD1 (5 bases). This CDR3 comprises 11 residues. CDR1 is SQVTM, CDR2 ANQGSEA, per germline. The germline V and J ends were trimmed by 6 bases and 7 bases, with 10 bases remaining between them. CDR3 coding DNA: TGCAGCGTCAGGGAAAGGAACACCATATATTTT. It encodes CSVRERNTIYF.